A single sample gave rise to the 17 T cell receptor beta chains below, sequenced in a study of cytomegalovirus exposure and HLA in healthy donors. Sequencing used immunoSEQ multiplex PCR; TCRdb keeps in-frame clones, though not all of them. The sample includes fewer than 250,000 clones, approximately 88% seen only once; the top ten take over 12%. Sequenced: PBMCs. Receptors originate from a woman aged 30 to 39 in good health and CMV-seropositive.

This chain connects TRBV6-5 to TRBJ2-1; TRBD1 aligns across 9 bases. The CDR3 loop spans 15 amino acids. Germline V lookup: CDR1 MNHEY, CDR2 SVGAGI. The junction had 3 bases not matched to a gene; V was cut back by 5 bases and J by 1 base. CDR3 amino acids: CASSPDRGSYNEQFF. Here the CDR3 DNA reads TGTGCCAGCAGTCCCGACAGGGGGTCCTACAATGAGCAGTTCTTC.

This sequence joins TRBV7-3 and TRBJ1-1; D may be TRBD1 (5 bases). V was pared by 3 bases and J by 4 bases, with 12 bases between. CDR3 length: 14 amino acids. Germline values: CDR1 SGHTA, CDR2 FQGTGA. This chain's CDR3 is CASSLSRAATEAFF. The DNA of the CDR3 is TGTGCCAGCAGCTTGTCCAGGGCGGCCACTGAAGCTTTCTTT.

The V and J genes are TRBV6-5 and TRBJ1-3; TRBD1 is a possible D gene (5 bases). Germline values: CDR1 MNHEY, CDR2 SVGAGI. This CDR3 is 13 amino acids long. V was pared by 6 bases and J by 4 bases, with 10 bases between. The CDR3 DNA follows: TGTGCCAGCAGGGAAGGGGCGGGAAACACCATATATTTT. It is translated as CASREGAGNTIYF.

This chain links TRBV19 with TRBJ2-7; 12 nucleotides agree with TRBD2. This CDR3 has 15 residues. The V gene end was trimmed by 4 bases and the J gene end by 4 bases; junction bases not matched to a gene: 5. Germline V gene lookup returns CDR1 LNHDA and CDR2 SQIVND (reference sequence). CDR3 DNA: TGTGCCAGTAGTACTAGCGGGAGGGAAAGTTACGAGCAGTACTTC. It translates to CASSTSGRESYEQYF.

CDR3 amino acids: CASSLVAANTGELFF. CDR3 coding DNA: TGTGCCAGCAGCTTAGTAGCGGCGAACACCGGGGAGCTGTTTTTT. This chain connects TRBV7-6 to TRBJ2-2; tentative D call: TRBD2 (6 bases). The CDR3 contains 15 residues. The germline V gene encodes CDR1 SGHVS and CDR2 FNYEAQ. V gave up 1 base and J gave up 0 bases, with 6 bases separating them.

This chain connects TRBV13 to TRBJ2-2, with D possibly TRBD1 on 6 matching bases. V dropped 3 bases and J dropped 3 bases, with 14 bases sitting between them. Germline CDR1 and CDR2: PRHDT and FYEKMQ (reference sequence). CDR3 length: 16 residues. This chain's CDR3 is CASSFPHRVDTGELFF. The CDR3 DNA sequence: TGTGCCAGCAGCTTCCCCCACAGGGTGGACACCGGGGAGCTGTTTTTT. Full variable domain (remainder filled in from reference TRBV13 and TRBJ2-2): AAGVIQSPRHLIKEKRETATLKCYPIPRHDTVYWYQQGPGQDPQFLISFYEKMQSDKGSIPDRFSAQQFSDYHSELNMSSLELGDSALYFCASSFPHRVDTGELFFGEGSRLTVL.

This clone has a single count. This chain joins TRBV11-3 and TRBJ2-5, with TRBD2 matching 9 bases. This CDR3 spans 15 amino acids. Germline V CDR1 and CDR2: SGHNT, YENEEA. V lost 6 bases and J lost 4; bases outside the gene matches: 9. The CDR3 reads CASSPSGNQPETQYF. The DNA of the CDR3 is TGTGCCAGCAGTCCTAGCGGGAACCAGCCAGAGACCCAGTACTTC.

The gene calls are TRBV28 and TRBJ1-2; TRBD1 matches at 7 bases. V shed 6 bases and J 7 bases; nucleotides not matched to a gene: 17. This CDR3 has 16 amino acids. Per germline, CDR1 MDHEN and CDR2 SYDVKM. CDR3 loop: CASSRKTGEKETGYTF. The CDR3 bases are TGTGCCAGCAGCCGAAAAACAGGGGAGAAAGAGACTGGCTACACCTTC.

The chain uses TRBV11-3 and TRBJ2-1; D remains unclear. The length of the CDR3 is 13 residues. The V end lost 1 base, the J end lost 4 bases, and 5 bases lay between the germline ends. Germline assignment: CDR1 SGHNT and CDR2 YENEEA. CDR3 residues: CASSLAAYNEQFF. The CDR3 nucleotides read TGTGCCAGCAGCTTAGCGGCGTACAATGAGCAGTTCTTC.

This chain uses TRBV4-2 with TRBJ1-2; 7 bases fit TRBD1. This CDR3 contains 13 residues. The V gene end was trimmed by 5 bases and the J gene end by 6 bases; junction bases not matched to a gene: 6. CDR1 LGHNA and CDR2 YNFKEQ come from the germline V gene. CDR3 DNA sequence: TGTGCCAGCAGCTTTACAGGGGCAAATGGCTACACCTTC. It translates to CASSFTGANGYTF.

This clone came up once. CDR3 residues: CASSLTGGRNMNTEAFF. CDR3 sequence (DNA): TGTGCCAGCAGCTTGACAGGGGGCCGAAACATGAACACTGAAGCTTTCTTT. The V gene is TRBV7-3, the J gene TRBJ1-1; 10 bases match TRBD1. This CDR3 region has 17 residues. The J segment lost 0 bases and the V segment lost 3 bases, leaving 7 bases of the junction unmatched. CDR1 is SGHTA and CDR2 is FQGTGA in the germline V gene. The complete variable domain, with remaining parts taken from reference TRBV7-3 and TRBJ1-1, reads GAGVSQTPSNKVTEKGKYVELRCDPISGHTALYWYRQSLGQGPEFLIYFQGTGAADDSGLPNDRFFAVRPEGSVSTLKIQRTERGDSAVYLCASSLTGGRNMNTEAFFGQGTRLTVV.

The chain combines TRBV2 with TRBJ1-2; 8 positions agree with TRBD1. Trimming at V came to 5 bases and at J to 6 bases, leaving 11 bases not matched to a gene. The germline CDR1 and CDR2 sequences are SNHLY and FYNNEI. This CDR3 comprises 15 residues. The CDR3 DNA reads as TGTGCCAGCAGTCCAACCGGTCAGGGGGCGCATGGCTACACCTTC. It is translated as CASSPTGQGAHGYTF.

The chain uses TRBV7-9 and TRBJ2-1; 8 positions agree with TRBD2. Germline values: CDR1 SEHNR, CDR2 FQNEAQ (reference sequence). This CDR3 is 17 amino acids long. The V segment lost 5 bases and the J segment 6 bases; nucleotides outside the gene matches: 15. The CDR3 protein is CASSGRGVGTRVNEQFF. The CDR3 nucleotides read TGTGCCAGCAGCGGAAGGGGTGTGGGGACTAGGGTCAATGAGCAGTTCTTC.

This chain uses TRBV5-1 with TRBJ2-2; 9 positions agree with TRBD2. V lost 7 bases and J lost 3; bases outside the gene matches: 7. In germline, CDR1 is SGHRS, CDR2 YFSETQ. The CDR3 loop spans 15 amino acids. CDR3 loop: CASWPAGGDTGELFF. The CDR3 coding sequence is TGCGCCAGCTGGCCTGCGGGAGGGGACACCGGGGAGCTGTTTTTT.

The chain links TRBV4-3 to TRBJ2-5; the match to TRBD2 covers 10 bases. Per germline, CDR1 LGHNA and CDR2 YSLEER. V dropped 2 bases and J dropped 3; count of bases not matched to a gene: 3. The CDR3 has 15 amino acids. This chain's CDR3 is CASSQWTSGKETQYF. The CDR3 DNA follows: TGCGCCAGCAGCCAATGGACTAGCGGAAAAGAGACCCAGTACTTC.

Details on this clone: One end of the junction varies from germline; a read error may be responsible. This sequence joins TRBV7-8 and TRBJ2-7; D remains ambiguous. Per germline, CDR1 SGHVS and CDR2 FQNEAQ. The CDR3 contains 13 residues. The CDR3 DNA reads TGTGCCAGCAGCTTAGGGATCCGGCGAGGATCTCTCTTC. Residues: CASSLGIRRGSLF.

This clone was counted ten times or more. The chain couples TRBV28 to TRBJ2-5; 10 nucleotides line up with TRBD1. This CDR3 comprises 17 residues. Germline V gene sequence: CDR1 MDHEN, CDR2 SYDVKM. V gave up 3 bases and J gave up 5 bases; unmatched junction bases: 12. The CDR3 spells CASSFRERTGGRETQYF. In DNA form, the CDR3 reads TGTGCCAGCAGTTTTCGGGAGAGGACAGGGGGTCGGGAGACCCAGTACTTC.